The 25 T cell receptor beta chains presented below share a single source sample, sequenced in a study of OX40 agonist ivuxolimab in advanced cancers. Measured with immunoSEQ multiplex PCR; TCRdb has only the in-frame clones, and not every one. Of tens of thousands of clones detected, roughly 93% appear once; the ten largest clones hold 0.25% to 0.35%. Specimen: CD4+ or CD8+ T cells sorted from blood, collected in a trial of the OX40 agonist ivuxolimab. These receptors all come from an adult with an advanced solid tumor such as melanoma, head and neck, liver or kidney cancer.

This clone has a handful of counts. The chain recombines TRBV7-8 with TRBJ2-7; 8 positions match TRBD1. V lost 3 bases, J lost 7 bases, and 8 bases stayed unmatched. The CDR3 sequence is 14 residues long. Germline V gene lookup returns CDR1 SGHVS and CDR2 FQNEAQ. The CDR3 region has the DNA TGTGCCAGCAGCTTCAAGGACAGGGACGTAGAGCAGTACTTC. It translates to CASSFKDRDVEQYF.

The chain employs TRBV19 and TRBJ2-4; D uncertain. The CDR3 loop spans 14 amino acids. Germline V CDR1 and CDR2: LNHDA, SQIVND (reference sequence). V was clipped by 6 bases and J by 0 bases, with 9 bases between them. The CDR3 spells CASRTPLAKNIQYF. In DNA, the CDR3 is TGTGCCAGTAGGACACCACTAGCCAAAAACATTCAGTACTTC.

In DNA, the CDR3 is TGTGCCAGCAGCTCTCAGGGGGGTGCTGCCAAAAACATTCAGTACTTC. Residues: CASSSQGGAAKNIQYF. V usage is TRBV7-3 and J usage is TRBJ2-4; D perhaps matches TRBD1 (7 bases). V was cut by 4 bases and J by 1 base, with 14 bases left in between. Germline V gene data show CDR1 as SGHTA and CDR2 as FQGTGA. This CDR3 region has 16 residues.

This chain links TRBV7-8 with TRBJ1-1; 7 bases line up with TRBD1. Germline CDR1 reads SGHVS; CDR2 reads FQNEAQ. The CDR3 sequence is 14 residues long. V trimming: 5 bases; J trimming: 8 bases; junction bases outside the gene matches: 11. As DNA, the CDR3 is TGTGCCAGCAGCCCCTTCGACAGGGTCGGAGAAGCTTTCTTT. This encodes CASSPFDRVGEAFF.

The chain recombines TRBV11-1 with TRBJ2-1; either TRBD1 or TRBD2 may supply D (5 bases each). In germline, CDR1 is SGHAT, CDR2 FQDESV (reference sequence). CDR3 length: 14 amino acids. Deletions cut 4 bases from V and 12 bases from J, with 19 bases between. The CDR3 loop is CASSSQDGTGGQFF. CDR3 DNA: TGTGCCAGCAGCTCTCAGGACGGGACCGGAGGGCAGTTCTTC.

J is TRBJ2-5 and V is TRBV15; D uncertain. This CDR3 has 16 amino acids. V lost 1 base, J lost 0 bases, and 12 bases lay in between. Per the germline V gene, CDR1 is LNHNV and CDR2 is YYDKDF (reference sequence). DNA for the CDR3: TGTGCCACCAGCAGAGGGCAGGCTTCTTACCAAGAGACCCAGTACTTC. As protein: CATSRGQASYQETQYF.

The gene calls are TRBV7-9 and TRBJ2-5; D call uncertain. Trimming removed 4 bases from V and 2 bases from J, with 23 bases in between. Germline CDR1 is SEHNR and CDR2 is FQNEAQ (reference sequence). This CDR3 spans 18 amino acids. The CDR3 protein is CASSSPSRRPAEQETQYF. The CDR3 DNA is TGTGCCAGCAGCTCACCCTCCCGCCGGCCGGCGGAGCAAGAGACCCAGTACTTC.

This clone was detected only once. The V and J genes are TRBV6-5 and TRBJ1-6; TRBD1 aligns across 12 bases. The junction had 2 bases not matched to a gene; V was cut back by 4 bases and J by 7 bases. CDR1 is MNHEY and CDR2 is SVGAGI in the germline V gene. The CDR3 is 15 residues long. The CDR3 reads CASSSGQGANSPLHF. The DNA of the CDR3 is TGTGCCAGCAGTTCGGGACAGGGGGCGAATTCACCCCTCCACTTT.

DNA of the CDR3: TGTGCCAGTAGTACCGTTCTGTCAGCGAACACTGAAGCTTTCTTT. Residues: CASSTVLSANTEAFF. This chain links TRBV19 with TRBJ1-1, with D hard to call. Germline V CDR1 and CDR2: LNHDA, SQIVND (reference sequence). This CDR3 spans 15 amino acids. Trimming left V 4 bases short and J 1 base short, with 13 bases between.

The rearrangement links TRBV29-1 to TRBJ2-1, with 14 positions matching TRBD2. V dropped 4 bases and J dropped 6; count of bases not matched to a gene: 5. The CDR3 contains 15 residues. CDR1 is SQVTM, CDR2 ANQGSEA, per germline. Here the CDR3 reads CSVAGLAGVGNEQFF. The DNA for the CDR3 is TGCAGCGTTGCGGGACTAGCGGGAGTAGGCAATGAGCAGTTCTTC.

The chain joins TRBV5-5 to TRBJ1-1; unclear D gene. Germline V gene data show CDR1 as SGHKS and CDR2 as YYEKEE (reference sequence). The V end was cut by 3 bases, the J end by 6 bases, with 18 bases between. The CDR3 totals 15 residues. Here the CDR3 reads CASSWGRAQSAEAFF. CDR3 nucleotide sequence: TGTGCCAGCAGCTGGGGTCGAGCACAGAGCGCTGAAGCTTTCTTT.

The chain joins TRBV28 to TRBJ2-5; D may correspond to TRBD1 or TRBD2 (5 bases each). V gave up 9 bases and J gave up 4 bases, with 21 bases separating them. The CDR3 sequence is 15 residues long. CDR1 MDHEN and CDR2 SYDVKM come from the germline V gene. The CDR3 region has the DNA TGTGCCAGTAAAAACCCAGGGACCTGGGGAGAGACCCAGTACTTC. Protein product: CASKNPGTWGETQYF.

The V and J genes are TRBV5-1 and TRBJ2-4; 7 bases are shared with TRBD1. The trim removed 2 bases at V and 2 bases at J, leaving 7 bases unmatched. Germline assignment: CDR1 SGHRS and CDR2 YFSETQ. CDR3 length: 16 amino acids. The CDR3 DNA is TGCGCCAGCAGCTTCTCAGGGGGTGTCCCCAAAAACATTCAGTACTTC. Translated, it gives CASSFSGGVPKNIQYF.

V and J are TRBV7-2 and TRBJ1-1; no clear D. The germline CDR1 and CDR2 sequences are SGHTA and FQGNSA. The CDR3 has 13 residues. V lost 3 bases and J lost 7, with 12 bases in between. The chain's CDR3 is CASSFPGFGEAFF. CDR3 DNA sequence: TGTGCCAGCAGCTTCCCGGGGTTTGGTGAAGCTTTCTTT.

This clone was seen a single time. The rearrangement links TRBV7-2 to TRBJ2-1; 9 nucleotides align to TRBD2. The junction had 5 bases not matched to a gene; V was cut back by 5 bases and J by 12 bases. This CDR3 is 12 amino acids long. In germline, CDR1 is SGHTA, CDR2 FQGNSA. CDR3: CASSPQREVQFF. CDR3 DNA: TGTGCCAGCAGCCCCCAGCGGGAGGTGCAGTTCTTC.

The CDR3 spells CASSSQGRGVQYF. The CDR3 nucleotides read TGTGCCAGCAGCTCCCAAGGCCGGGGGGTGCAGTACTTC. The V gene is TRBV7-3, the J gene TRBJ2-7, with 7 bases identical to TRBD2. The CDR3 covers 13 residues. Germline CDR1 is SGHTA and CDR2 is FQGTGA. The trim removed 4 bases at V and 9 bases at J, leaving 9 bases unmatched.

The chain recombines TRBV7-9 with TRBJ2-1; 12 bases line up with TRBD2. CDR1 is SEHNR and CDR2 is FQNEAQ in the germline V gene (reference sequence). After removal of 1 base from V and 7 bases from J, the junction contained 2 bases not matched to a gene. The CDR3 totals 15 residues. This chain's CDR3 is CASSLGLAGVNEQFF. CDR3 sequence (DNA): TGTGCCAGCAGCTTAGGACTAGCGGGAGTAAATGAGCAGTTCTTC.

The DNA for the CDR3 is TGTGCCAGCAGTTCCCCGGCTAGCGGGAACACAGATACGCAGTATTTT. It is translated as CASSSPASGNTDTQYF. This chain joins TRBV28 and TRBJ2-3; TRBD2 matches 9 bases. With V trimmed by 4 bases and J by 2 bases, 7 bases remained unmatched. CDR1 MDHEN and CDR2 SYDVKM come from the germline V gene. This CDR3 is 16 amino acids long. Together with reference TRBV28 and TRBJ2-3, the CDR3 gives the full variable domain: DVKVTQSSRYLVKRTGEKVFLECVQDMDHENMFWYRQDPGLGLRLIYFSYDVKMKEKGDIPEGYSVSREKKERFSLILESASTNQTSMYLCASSSPASGNTDTQYFGPGTRLTVL.

The CDR3 DNA sequence: TGTGCCAGCAGCCGTATAGCTAGCGGGGCTAAGTCCGGGGAGCTGTTTTTT. It codes for CASSRIASGAKSGELFF. The J gene is TRBJ2-2, the V gene TRBV7-9; 9 bases map to TRBD2. This CDR3 region has 17 residues. The junction had 13 bases not matched to a gene; V was cut back by 5 bases and J by 6 bases. CDR1 SEHNR and CDR2 FQNEAQ come from the germline V gene (reference sequence).

The V gene is TRBV28, the J gene TRBJ2-1; D is uncertain. Germline V gene sequence: CDR1 MDHEN, CDR2 SYDVKM. The CDR3 length is 16 residues. Deletions cut 2 bases from V and 0 bases from J, with 11 bases between. In nucleotides, the CDR3 is TGTGCCAGCAGTTTAGTGGGTCCTAGCTCCTACAATGAGCAGTTCTTC. Protein product: CASSLVGPSSYNEQFF.

The genes are TRBV6-1 and TRBJ2-3, with 7 bases identical to TRBD1. Germline-derived CDR1 and CDR2 are MNHNS and SASEGT. This CDR3 is 16 amino acids long. J lost 6 bases, V lost 2 bases, and 11 bases had no gene match. The CDR3 protein is CASSEYAGTARDTQYF. DNA of the CDR3: TGTGCCAGCAGTGAATACGCCGGGACAGCAAGGGATACGCAGTATTTT.

The chain is built from TRBV2 and TRBJ2-3; D gene uncertain. Trimming removed 6 bases at V and 3 bases at J, with 16 bases between. CDR1 and CDR2 (germline): SNHLY, FYNNEI. This CDR3 is built from 15 residues. As DNA, the CDR3 is TGTGCCAGCAGCTATAACAGAGCCCGGACAGATACGCAGTATTTT. This encodes CASSYNRARTDTQYF.

The chain links TRBV5-1 to TRBJ2-5, with TRBD2 matching 7 bases. Germline CDR1 and CDR2: SGHRS and YFSETQ. This CDR3 is built from 15 residues. Trimming at V came to 3 bases and at J to 2 bases, leaving 7 bases not matched to a gene. CDR3: CASSSGRGGQETQYF. DNA of the CDR3: TGCGCCAGCAGCTCCGGTCGCGGGGGACAAGAGACCCAGTACTTC.

The V and J genes are TRBV28 and TRBJ2-1; 9 bases map to TRBD2. V gave up 4 bases and J gave up 4 bases; unmatched junction bases: 8. The CDR3 has 16 residues. The germline V gene encodes CDR1 MDHEN and CDR2 SYDVKM. In nucleotides, the CDR3 is TGTGCCAGCAGTTCTGGGGCGGGAGGGTTTTACAATGAGCAGTTCTTC. As protein: CASSSGAGGFYNEQFF. Full variable domain (rest looked up from reference TRBV28 and TRBJ2-1): DVKVTQSSRYLVKRTGEKVFLECVQDMDHENMFWYRQDPGLGLRLIYFSYDVKMKEKGDIPEGYSVSREKKERFSLILESASTNQTSMYLCASSSGAGGFYNEQFFGPGTRLTVL.

This chain joins TRBV5-4 and TRBJ1-2; the D gene is possibly TRBD1 (6 bases). The germline V and J ends were trimmed by 1 base and 8 bases, with 21 bases remaining between them. Germline V gene data show CDR1 as SGHNT and CDR2 as YYREEE (reference sequence). The CDR3 contains 16 residues. Written as DNA, the CDR3 is TGTGCCAGCAGCTTGTTAGGGTCAGGACAGTTGCGGGGCTACACCTTC. This codes for CASSLLGSGQLRGYTF.